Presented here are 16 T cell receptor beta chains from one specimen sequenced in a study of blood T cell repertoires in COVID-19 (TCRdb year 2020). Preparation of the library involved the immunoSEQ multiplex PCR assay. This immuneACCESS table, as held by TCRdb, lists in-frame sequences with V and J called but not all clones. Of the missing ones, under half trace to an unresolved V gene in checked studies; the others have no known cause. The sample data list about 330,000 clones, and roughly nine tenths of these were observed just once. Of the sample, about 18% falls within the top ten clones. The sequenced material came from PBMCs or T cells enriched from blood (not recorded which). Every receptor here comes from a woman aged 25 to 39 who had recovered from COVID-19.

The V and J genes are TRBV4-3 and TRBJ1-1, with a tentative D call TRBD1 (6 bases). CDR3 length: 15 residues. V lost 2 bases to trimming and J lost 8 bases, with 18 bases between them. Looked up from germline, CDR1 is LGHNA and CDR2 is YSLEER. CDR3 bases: TGCGCCAGCAGCCAACAGGTTCTTGAGGGGGGGGAAGCTTTCTTT. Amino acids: CASSQQVLEGGEAFF.

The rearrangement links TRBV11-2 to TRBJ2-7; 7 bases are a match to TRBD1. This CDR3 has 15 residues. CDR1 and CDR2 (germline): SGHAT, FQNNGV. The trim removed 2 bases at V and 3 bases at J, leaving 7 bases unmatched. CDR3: CASSLLAGGGYEQYF. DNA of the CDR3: TGTGCCAGCAGCTTATTGGCAGGGGGTGGCTACGAGCAGTACTTC.

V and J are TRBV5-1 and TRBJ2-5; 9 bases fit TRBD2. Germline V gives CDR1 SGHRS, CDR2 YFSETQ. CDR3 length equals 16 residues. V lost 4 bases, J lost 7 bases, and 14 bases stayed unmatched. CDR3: CASSPGASGMPGTQYF. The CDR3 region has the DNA TGCGCCAGCAGCCCTGGGGCTAGCGGGATGCCAGGGACCCAGTACTTC.

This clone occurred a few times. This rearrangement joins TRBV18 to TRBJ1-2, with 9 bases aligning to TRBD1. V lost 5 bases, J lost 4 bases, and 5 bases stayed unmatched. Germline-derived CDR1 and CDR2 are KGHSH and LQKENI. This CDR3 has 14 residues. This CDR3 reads CASSGDRAFYGYTF. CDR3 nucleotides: TGTGCCAGCTCAGGGGACAGGGCATTCTATGGCTACACCTTC.

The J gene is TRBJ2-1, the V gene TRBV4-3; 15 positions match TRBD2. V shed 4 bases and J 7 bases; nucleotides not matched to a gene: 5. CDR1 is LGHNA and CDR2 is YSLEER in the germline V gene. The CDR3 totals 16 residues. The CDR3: CASSRTSGGVGNEQFF. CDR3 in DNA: TGCGCCAGCAGCCGGACTAGCGGGGGGGTTGGGAATGAGCAGTTCTTC.

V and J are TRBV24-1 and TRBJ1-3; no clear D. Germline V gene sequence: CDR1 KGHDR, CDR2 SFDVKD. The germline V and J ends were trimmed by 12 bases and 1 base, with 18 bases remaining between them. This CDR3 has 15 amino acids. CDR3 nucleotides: TGTGCCGCCTACAGTGAGCCGTGTTCTGGAAACACCATATATTTT. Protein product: CAAYSEPCSGNTIYF.

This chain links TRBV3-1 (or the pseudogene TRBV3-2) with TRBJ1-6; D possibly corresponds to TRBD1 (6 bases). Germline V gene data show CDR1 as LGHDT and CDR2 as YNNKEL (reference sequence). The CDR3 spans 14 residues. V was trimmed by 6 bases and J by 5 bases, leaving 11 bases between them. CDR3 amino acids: CASRPTGDNSPLHF. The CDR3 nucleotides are TGTGCCAGCAGACCGACAGGCGATAATTCACCCCTCCACTTT.

CDR3 in DNA: TGTGCCAGCAGCCAAGAAATGGCAGAGGGCTCTGAAAAACTGTTTTTT. Its protein product is CASSQEMAEGSEKLFF. The chain carries TRBV4-2 and TRBJ1-4; unclear D gene. Per germline, CDR1 LGHNA and CDR2 YNFKEQ. V dropped 0 bases and J dropped 7 bases, with 15 bases sitting between them. This CDR3 comprises 16 residues.

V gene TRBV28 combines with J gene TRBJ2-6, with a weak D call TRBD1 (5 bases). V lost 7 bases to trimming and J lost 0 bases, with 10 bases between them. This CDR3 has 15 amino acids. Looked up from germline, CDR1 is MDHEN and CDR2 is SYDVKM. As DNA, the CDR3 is TGTGCCAGCAAGACCGACAGCTCTGGGGCCAACGTCCTGACTTTC. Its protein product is CASKTDSSGANVLTF.

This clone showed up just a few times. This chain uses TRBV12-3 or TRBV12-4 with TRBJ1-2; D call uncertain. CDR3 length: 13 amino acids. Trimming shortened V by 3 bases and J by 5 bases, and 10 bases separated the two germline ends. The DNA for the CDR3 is TGTGCCAGCAGTTTGTCCAGGCTATATGGCTACACCTTC. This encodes CASSLSRLYGYTF.

Written as DNA, the CDR3 is TGTGCCAGCAGCCAAGAATGGAGGGGAACCGATACGCAGTATTTT. It encodes CASSQEWRGTDTQYF. This rearrangement joins TRBV3-1 (or the pseudogene TRBV3-2) to TRBJ2-3, with D tentatively TRBD2 (6 bases). From germline, CDR1 is LGHDT and CDR2 YNNKEL (reference sequence). V lost 0 bases to trimming and J lost 6 bases, with 13 bases between them. This CDR3 contains 15 residues.

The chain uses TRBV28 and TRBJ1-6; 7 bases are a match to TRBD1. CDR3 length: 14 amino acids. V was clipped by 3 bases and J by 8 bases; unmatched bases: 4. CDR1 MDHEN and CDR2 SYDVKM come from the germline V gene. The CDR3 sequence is CASSFGQVHSPLHF. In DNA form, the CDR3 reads TGTGCCAGCAGTTTTGGACAGGTCCATTCACCCCTCCACTTT.

In nucleotides, the CDR3 is TGTGCCAGCAGCTTAGTGGGGGGGCAGACTGAAGCTTTCTTT. Its translation is CASSLVGGQTEAFF. The chain employs TRBV7-2 and TRBJ1-1, with a possible D match to TRBD1 (6 bases). The V and J ends lost 1 base and 5 bases respectively, with 11 bases between them. The CDR3 length is 14 residues. The V gene's germline CDR1 is SGHTA and CDR2 FQGNSA.

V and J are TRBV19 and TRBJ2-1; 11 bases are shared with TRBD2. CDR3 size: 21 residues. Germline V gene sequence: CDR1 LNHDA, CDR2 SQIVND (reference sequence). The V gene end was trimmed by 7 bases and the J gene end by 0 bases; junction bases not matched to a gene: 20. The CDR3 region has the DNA TGTGCCAGTACCCCCCTCTCCCCGGGACTAGCGGAGTCGAGCTCCTACAATGAGCAGTTCTTC. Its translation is CASTPLSPGLAESSSYNEQFF.

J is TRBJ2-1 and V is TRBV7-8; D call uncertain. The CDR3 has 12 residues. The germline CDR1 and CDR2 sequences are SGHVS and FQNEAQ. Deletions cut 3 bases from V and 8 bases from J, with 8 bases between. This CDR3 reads CASSFGVYEQFF. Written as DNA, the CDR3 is TGTGCCAGCAGCTTTGGAGTCTATGAGCAGTTCTTC. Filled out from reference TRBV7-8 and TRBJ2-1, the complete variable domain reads GAGVSQSPRYKVAKRGQDVALRCDPISGHVSLFWYQQALGQGPEFLTYFQNEAQLDKSGLPSDRFFAERPEGSVSTLKIQRTQQEDSAVYLCASSFGVYEQFFGPGTRLTVL.

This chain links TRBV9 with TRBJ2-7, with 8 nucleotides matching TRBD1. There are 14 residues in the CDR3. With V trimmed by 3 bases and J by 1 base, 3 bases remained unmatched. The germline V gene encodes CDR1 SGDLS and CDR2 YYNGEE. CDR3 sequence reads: CASSGTGQSYEQYF. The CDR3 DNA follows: TGTGCCAGCAGCGGGACAGGGCAATCCTACGAGCAGTACTTC.